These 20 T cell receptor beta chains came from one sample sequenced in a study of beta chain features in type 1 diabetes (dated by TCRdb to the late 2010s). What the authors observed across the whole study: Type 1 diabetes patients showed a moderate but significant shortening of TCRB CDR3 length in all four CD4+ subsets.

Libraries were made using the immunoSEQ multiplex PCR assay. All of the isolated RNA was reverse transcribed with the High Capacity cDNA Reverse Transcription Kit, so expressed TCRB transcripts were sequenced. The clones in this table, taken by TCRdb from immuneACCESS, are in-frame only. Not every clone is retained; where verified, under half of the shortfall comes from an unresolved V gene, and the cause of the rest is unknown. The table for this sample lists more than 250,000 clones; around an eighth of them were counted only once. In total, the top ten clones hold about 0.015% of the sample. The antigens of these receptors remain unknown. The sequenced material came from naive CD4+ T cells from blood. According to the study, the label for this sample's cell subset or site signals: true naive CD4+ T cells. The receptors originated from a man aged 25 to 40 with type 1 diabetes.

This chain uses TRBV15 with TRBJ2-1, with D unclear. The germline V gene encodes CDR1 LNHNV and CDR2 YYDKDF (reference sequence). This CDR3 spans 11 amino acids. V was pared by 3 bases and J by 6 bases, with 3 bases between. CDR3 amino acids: CATSSGNEQFF. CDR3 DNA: TGTGCCACCAGCAGCGGCAATGAGCAGTTCTTC.

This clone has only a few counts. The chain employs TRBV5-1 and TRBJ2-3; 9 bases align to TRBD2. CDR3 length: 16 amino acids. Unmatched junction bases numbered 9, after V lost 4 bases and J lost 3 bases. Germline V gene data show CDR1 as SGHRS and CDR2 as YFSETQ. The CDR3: CASSGIAGVATDTQYF. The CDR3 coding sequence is TGCGCCAGCAGCGGAATAGCGGGAGTCGCGACAGATACGCAGTATTTT.

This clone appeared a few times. This chain's CDR3 is CASSSPRTGRGTEAFF. In DNA form, the CDR3 reads TGTGCCAGCAGTTCCCCCCGGACAGGGAGAGGCACTGAAGCTTTCTTT. This chain connects TRBV6-5 to TRBJ1-1; TRBD1 agrees at 8 bases. Germline V gene sequence: CDR1 MNHEY, CDR2 SVGAGI. V shed 4 bases and J 4 bases; nucleotides not matched to a gene: 11. There are 16 residues in the CDR3.

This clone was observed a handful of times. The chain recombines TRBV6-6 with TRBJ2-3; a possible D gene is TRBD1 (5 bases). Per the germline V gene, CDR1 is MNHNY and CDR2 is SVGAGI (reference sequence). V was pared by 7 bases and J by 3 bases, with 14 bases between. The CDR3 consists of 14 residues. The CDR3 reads CASTKGTGTDTQYF. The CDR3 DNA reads TGTGCCAGCACGAAGGGCACAGGAACAGATACGCAGTATTTT.

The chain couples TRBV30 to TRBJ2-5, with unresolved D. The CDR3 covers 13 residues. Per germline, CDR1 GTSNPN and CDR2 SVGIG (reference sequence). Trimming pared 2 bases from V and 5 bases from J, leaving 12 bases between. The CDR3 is CAWSSIARETQYF. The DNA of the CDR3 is TGTGCCTGGAGTAGTATAGCAAGGGAGACCCAGTACTTC.

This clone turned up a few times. CDR3 loop: CASSTSGSTDTQYF. CDR3 nucleotides: TGTGCCAGCAGTACTAGCGGTAGCACAGATACGCAGTATTTT. This chain connects TRBV2 to TRBJ2-3; 8 nucleotides match TRBD2. The CDR3 has 14 amino acids. J lost 0 bases, V lost 5 bases, and 1 base had no gene match. Germline V gene data show CDR1 as SNHLY and CDR2 as FYNNEI.

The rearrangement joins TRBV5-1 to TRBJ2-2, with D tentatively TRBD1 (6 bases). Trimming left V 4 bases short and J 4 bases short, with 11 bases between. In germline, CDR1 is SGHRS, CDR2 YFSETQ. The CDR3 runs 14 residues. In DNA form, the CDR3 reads TGCGCCAGCAGCGCGAACAGGGCCACCGGGGAGCTGTTTTTT. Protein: CASSANRATGELFF.

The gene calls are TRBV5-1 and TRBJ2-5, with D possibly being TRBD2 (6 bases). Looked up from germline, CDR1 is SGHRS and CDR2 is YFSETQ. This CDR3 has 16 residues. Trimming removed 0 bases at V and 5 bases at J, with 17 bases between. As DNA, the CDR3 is TGCGCCAGCAGCTTGGTCCTCGGGGGTAGCAGGGAGACCCAGTACTTC. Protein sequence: CASSLVLGGSRETQYF.

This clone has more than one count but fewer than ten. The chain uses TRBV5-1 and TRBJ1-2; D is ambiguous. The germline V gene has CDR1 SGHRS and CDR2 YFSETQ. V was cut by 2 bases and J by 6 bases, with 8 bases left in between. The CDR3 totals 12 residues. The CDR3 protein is CASSFSTDGYTF. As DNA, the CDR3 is TGCGCCAGCAGCTTTAGTACCGATGGCTACACCTTC.

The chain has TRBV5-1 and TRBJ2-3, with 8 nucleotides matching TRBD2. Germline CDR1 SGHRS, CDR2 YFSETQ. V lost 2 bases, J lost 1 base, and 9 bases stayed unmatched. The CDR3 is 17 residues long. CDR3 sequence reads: CASSLPASGSGTDTQYF. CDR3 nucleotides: TGCGCCAGCAGCTTACCTGCCAGCGGGAGTGGCACAGATACGCAGTATTTT.

CDR3 DNA: TGTGCCAGCAGCTTAATCTCTAGCGGGAGAAAAACAGATACGCAGTATTTT. Its translation is CASSLISSGRKTDTQYF. This chain joins TRBV7-9 and TRBJ2-3; 10 bases align to TRBD2. Unmatched junction bases numbered 8, after V lost 2 bases and J lost 3 bases. Germline V CDR1 and CDR2: SEHNR, FQNEAQ (reference sequence). The CDR3 is 17 residues long. Combining the CDR3 with reference TRBV7-9 and TRBJ2-3 gives the whole variable domain DTGVSQNPRHKITKRGQNVTFRCDPISEHNRLYWYRQTLGQGPEFLTYFQNEAQLEKSRLLSDRFSAERPKGSFSTLEIQRTEQGDSAMYLCASSLISSGRKTDTQYFGPGTRLTVL.

The DNA for the CDR3 is TGTGCCAGCAGTCCCCGTGGGTCTAGCGGCTCCTACGAGCAGTACTTC. This encodes CASSPRGSSGSYEQYF. The chain has TRBV25-1 and TRBJ2-7, with 7 bases fitting TRBD2. Germline lookup yields CDR1 MGHDK and CDR2 SYGVNS. After removal of 5 bases from V and 0 bases from J, the junction contained 10 bases not matched to a gene. The CDR3 contains 16 residues.

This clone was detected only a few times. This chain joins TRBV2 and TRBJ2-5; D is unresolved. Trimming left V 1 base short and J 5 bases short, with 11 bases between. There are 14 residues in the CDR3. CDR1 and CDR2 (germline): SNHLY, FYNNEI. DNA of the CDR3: TGTGCCAGCAGTGAAGACTACTATATGGAGACCCAGTACTTC. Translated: CASSEDYYMETQYF.

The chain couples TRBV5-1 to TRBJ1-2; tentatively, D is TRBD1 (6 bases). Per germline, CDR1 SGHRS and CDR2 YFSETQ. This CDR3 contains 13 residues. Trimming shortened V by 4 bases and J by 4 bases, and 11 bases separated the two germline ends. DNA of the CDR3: TGCGCCAGCAGCGCGGACAGTAGCTATGGCTACACCTTC. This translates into CASSADSSYGYTF. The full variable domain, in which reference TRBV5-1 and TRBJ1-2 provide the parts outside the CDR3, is KAGVTQTPRYLIKTRGQQVTLSCSPISGHRSVSWYQQTPGQGLQFLFEYFSETQRNKGNFPGRFSGRQFSNSRSEMNVSTLELGDSALYLCASSADSSYGYTFGSGTRLTVV.

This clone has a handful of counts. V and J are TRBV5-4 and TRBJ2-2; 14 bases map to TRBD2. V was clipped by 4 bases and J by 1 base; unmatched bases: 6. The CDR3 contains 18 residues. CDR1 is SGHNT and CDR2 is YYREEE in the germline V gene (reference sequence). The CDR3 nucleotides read TGTGCCAGCAGCGGACCAGGGACTAGCGGGAGGAACACCGGGGAGCTGTTTTTT. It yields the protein CASSGPGTSGRNTGELFF.

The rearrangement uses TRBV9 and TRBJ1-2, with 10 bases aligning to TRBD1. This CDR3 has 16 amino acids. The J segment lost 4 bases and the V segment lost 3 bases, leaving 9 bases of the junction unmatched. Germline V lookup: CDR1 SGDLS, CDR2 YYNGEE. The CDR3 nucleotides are TGTGCCAGCAGCGCAACCGGGACAGGGGCTCCCTATGGCTACACCTTC. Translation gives CASSATGTGAPYGYTF.

CDR3 residues: CASSARPNTGELFF. The CDR3 DNA is TGTGCCAGCAGTGCCAGGCCTAACACCGGGGAGCTGTTTTTT. The chain is built from TRBV25-1 and TRBJ2-2; no firm D call. Trimming removed 4 bases from V and 2 bases from J, with 8 bases in between. Germline lookup yields CDR1 MGHDK and CDR2 SYGVNS. The length of the CDR3 is 14 residues.

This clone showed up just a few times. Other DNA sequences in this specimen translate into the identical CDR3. The CDR3 region is CASSLQGSTDTQYF. In nucleotides, the CDR3 is TGCGCCAGCAGCTTGCAGGGAAGTACAGATACGCAGTATTTT. The J gene is TRBJ2-3, the V gene TRBV5-1, with a weak D call TRBD1 (5 bases). Trimming took 1 base from V and 3 from J, leaving 9 bases between them. The germline gives CDR1 SGHRS, CDR2 YFSETQ. The CDR3 is 14 amino acids. Combining the CDR3 with reference TRBV5-1 and TRBJ2-3 gives the whole variable domain KAGVTQTPRYLIKTRGQQVTLSCSPISGHRSVSWYQQTPGQGLQFLFEYFSETQRNKGNFPGRFSGRQFSNSRSEMNVSTLELGDSALYLCASSLQGSTDTQYFGPGTRLTVL.

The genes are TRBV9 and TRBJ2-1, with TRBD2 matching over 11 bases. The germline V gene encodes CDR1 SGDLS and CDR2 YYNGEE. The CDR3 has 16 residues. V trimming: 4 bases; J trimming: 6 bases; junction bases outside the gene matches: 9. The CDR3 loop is CASSPQGTSGPNEQFF. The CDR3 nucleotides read TGTGCCAGCAGCCCCCAGGGGACTAGCGGCCCCAATGAGCAGTTCTTC.

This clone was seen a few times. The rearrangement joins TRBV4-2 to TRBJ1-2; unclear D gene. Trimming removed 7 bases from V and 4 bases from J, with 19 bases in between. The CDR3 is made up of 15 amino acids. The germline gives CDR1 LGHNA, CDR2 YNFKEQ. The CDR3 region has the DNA TGTGCCAGCACCCTCTCGAGTGGGCAGGTCTATGGCTACACCTTC. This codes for CASTLSSGQVYGYTF.